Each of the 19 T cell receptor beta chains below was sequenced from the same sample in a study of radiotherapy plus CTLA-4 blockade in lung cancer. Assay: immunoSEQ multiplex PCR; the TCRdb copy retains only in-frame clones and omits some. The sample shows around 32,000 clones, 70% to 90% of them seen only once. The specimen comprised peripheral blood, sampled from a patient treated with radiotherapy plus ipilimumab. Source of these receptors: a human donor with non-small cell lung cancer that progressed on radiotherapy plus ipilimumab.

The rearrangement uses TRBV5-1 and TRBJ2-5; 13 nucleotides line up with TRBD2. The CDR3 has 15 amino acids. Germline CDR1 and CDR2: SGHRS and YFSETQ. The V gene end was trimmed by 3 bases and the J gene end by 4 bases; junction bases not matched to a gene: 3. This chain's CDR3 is CASSSGLAGIETQYF. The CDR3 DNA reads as TGCGCCAGCAGCTCGGGACTAGCGGGGATAGAGACCCAGTACTTC.

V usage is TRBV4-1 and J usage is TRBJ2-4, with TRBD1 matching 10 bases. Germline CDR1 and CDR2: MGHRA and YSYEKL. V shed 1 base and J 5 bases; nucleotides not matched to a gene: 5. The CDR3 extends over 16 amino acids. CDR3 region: CASSQVGTGVENIQYF. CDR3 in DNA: TGCGCCAGCAGCCAAGTCGGGACAGGGGTTGAAAACATTCAGTACTTC.

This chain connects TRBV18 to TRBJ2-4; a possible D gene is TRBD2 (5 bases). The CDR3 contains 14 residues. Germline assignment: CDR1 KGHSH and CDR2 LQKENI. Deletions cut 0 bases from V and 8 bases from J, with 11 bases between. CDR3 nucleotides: TGTGCCAGCTCACCACCCGCCCTGAGGGACATTCAGTACTTC. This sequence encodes CASSPPALRDIQYF.

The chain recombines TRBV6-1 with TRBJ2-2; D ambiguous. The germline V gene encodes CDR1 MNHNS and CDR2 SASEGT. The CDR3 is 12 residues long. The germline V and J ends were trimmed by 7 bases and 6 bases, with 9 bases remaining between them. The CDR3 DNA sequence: TGTGCCAGCACCCTTTTCCCCGGGGAGCTGTTTTTT. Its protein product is CASTLFPGELFF.

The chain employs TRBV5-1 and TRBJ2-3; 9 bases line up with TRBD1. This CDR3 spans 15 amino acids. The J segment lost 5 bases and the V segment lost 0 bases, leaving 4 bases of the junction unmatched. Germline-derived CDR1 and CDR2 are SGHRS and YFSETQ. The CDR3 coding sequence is TGCGCCAGCAGCTTGGATAACAGGGGGCTAGATACGCAGTATTTT. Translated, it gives CASSLDNRGLDTQYF. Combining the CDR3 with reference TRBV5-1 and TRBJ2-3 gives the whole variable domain KAGVTQTPRYLIKTRGQQVTLSCSPISGHRSVSWYQQTPGQGLQFLFEYFSETQRNKGNFPGRFSGRQFSNSRSEMNVSTLELGDSALYLCASSLDNRGLDTQYFGPGTRLTVL.

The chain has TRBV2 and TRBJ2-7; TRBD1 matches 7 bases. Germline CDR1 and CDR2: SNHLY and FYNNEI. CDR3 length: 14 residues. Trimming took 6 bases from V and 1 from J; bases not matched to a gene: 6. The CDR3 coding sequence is TGTGCCAGCAGGGGACAGATCTCTTCCTACGAGCAGTACTTC. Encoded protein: CASRGQISSYEQYF.

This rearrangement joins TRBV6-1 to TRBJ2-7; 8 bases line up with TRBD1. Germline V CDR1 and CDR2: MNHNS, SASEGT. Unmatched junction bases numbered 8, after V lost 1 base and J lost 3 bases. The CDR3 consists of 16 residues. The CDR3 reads CASSEGPRTGSYEQYF. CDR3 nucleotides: TGTGCCAGCAGTGAAGGCCCCCGGACAGGGAGCTACGAGCAGTACTTC.

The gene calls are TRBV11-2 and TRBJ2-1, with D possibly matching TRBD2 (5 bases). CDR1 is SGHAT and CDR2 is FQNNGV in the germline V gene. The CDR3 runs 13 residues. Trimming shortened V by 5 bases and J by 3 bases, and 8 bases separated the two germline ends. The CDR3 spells CASSHGLYNEQFF. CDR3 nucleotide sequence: TGTGCCAGCAGCCATGGACTCTACAATGAGCAGTTCTTC.

CDR3 bases: TGTGCCAGCAGCCCCCGGGGTGGTGTTTCCTACGAGCAGTACTTC. Its protein is CASSPRGGVSYEQYF. This chain uses TRBV7-2 with TRBJ2-7, with D possibly being TRBD2 (5 bases). V was clipped by 5 bases and J by 1 base, with 15 bases between them. Germline loops: CDR1 SGHTA, CDR2 FQGNSA. This CDR3 has 15 amino acids.

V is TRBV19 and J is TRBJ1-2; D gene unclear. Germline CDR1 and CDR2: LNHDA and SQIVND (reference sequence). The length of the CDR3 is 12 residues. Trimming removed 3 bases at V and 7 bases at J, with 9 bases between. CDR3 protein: CASSIWRVGYTF. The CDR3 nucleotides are TGTGCCAGTAGTATTTGGAGGGTTGGCTACACCTTC. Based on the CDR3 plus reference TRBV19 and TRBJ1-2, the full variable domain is DGGITQSPKYLFRKEGQNVTLSCEQNLNHDAMYWYRQDPGQGLRLIYYSQIVNDFQKGDIAEGYSVSREKKESFPLTVTSAQKNPTAFYLCASSIWRVGYTFGSGTRLTVV.

The CDR3 here is CASSSGGTGGRRHTQYF. DNA for the CDR3: TGTGCCAGTAGTTCGGGGGGAACTGGGGGGAGACGACATACGCAGTATTTT. The gene calls are TRBV19 and TRBJ2-3, with 7 bases aligning to TRBD2. The length of the CDR3 is 17 residues. Germline trimming cut 5 bases from V and 7 bases from J; bases unmatched to any gene: 18. From germline, CDR1 is LNHDA and CDR2 SQIVND (reference sequence).

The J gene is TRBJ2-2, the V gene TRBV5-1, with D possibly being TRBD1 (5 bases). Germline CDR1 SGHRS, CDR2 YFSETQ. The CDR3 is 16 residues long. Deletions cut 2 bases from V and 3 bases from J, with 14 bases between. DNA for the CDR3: TGCGCCAGCAGCTTCGGTGGGCAGGGATACACCGGGGAGCTGTTTTTT. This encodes CASSFGGQGYTGELFF.

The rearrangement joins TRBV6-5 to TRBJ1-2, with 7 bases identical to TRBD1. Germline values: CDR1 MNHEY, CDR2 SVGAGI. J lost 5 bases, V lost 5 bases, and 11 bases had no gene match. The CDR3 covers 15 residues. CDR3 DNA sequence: TGTGCCAGCAGTCAAACAGGGGCCGCCGCATATGGCTACACCTTC. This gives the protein CASSQTGAAAYGYTF.

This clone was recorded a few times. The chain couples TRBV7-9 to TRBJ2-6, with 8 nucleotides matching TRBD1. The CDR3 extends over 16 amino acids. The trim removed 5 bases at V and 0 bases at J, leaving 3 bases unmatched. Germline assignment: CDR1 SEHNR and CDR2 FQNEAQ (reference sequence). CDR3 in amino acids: CASSPTGGSGANVLTF. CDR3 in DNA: TGTGCCAGCAGCCCAACAGGGGGCTCTGGGGCCAACGTCCTGACTTTC.

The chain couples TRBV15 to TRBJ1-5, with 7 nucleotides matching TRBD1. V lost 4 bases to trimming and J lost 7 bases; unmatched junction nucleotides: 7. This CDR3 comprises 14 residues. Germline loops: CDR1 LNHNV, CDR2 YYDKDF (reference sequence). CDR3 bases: TGTGCCACCAGCATGGAGGGGGCGAGGCAGCCCCAGCATTTT. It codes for CATSMEGARQPQHF.

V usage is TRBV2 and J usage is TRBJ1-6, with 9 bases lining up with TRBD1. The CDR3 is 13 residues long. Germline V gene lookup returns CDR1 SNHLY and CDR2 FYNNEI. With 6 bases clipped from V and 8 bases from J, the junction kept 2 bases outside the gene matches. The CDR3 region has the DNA TGTGCCAGCAGGGGGGACAGGGATTCACCCCTCCACTTT. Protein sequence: CASRGDRDSPLHF.

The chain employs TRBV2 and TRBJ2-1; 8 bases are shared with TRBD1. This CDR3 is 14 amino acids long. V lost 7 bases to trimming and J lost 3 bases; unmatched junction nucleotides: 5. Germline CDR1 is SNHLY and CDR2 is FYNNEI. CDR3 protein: CASNRDRNYNEQFF. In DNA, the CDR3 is TGTGCCAGCAACCGGGACAGGAACTACAATGAGCAGTTCTTC.

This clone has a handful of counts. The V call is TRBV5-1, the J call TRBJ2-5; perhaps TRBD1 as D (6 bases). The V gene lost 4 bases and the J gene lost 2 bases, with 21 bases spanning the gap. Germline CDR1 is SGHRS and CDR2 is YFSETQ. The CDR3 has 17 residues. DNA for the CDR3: TGCGCCAGCAGCCCCCGGACACGCAGGGGTTCACAAGAGACCCAGTACTTC. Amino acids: CASSPRTRRGSQETQYF.

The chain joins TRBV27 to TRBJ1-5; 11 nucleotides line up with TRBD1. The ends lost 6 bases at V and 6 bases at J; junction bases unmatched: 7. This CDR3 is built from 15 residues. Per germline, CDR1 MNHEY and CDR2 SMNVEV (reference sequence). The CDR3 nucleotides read TGTGCCAGCAGAACGGGACAGGGGGATGCTCAGCCCCAGCATTTT. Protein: CASRTGQGDAQPQHF.